The 26 T cell receptor beta chains given below trace back to one sample, sequenced in a study of T cell changes during pregnancy in multiple sclerosis. Method: immunoSEQ multiplex PCR; TCRdb's copy keeps in-frame clones and lacks some. Here the sample spans some 80,000 clones, around 94% being singletons. The sequencing here drew on CD4+ T cells from peripheral blood mononuclear cells, taken after pregnancy. The receptors come from a female donor with multiple sclerosis, enrolled in a pregnancy study.

The V call is TRBV7-2, the J call TRBJ2-5; 8 bases agree with TRBD2. This CDR3 comprises 16 residues. V dropped 1 base and J dropped 5; count of bases not matched to a gene: 9. Germline assignment: CDR1 SGHTA and CDR2 FQGNSA. The CDR3 DNA reads as TGTGCCAGCAGCTTAGGCGAGCGGGAGTTTCTGGAGACCCAGTACTTC. Its translation is CASSLGEREFLETQYF.

The chain joins TRBV6-5 to TRBJ2-1; tentatively, D is TRBD2 (6 bases). This CDR3 comprises 14 residues. Germline V lookup: CDR1 MNHEY, CDR2 SVGAGI. Trimming pared 8 bases from V and 8 bases from J, leaving 19 bases between. This chain's CDR3 is CASWSGRINDEQFF. CDR3 coding DNA: TGTGCCAGCTGGTCCGGGAGAATTAACGATGAGCAGTTCTTC.

The chain links TRBV5-1 to TRBJ1-3; no reliable D call. V lost 0 bases to trimming and J lost 4 bases, with 11 bases between them. This CDR3 comprises 15 residues. The germline gives CDR1 SGHRS, CDR2 YFSETQ. The CDR3 sequence: CASSLGGKPGNTIYF. The CDR3 coding sequence is TGCGCCAGCAGCTTGGGAGGGAAACCCGGAAACACCATATATTTT.

In this sample, this clone turned up once. Here the CDR3 DNA reads TGTGCCAGTAGTTACCAACCGGGACAGGGGCACGAGCAGTACTTC. This sequence encodes CASSYQPGQGHEQYF. The J gene is TRBJ2-7, the V gene TRBV19; TRBD1 agrees at 10 bases. Germline trimming cut 5 bases from V and 5 bases from J; bases unmatched to any gene: 9. Germline CDR1 is LNHDA and CDR2 is SQIVND (reference sequence). The length of the CDR3 is 15 residues.

In DNA form, the CDR3 reads TGTGCCAGCAGTTTAGACAGGGGGCTCTATACAGATACGCAGTATTTT. This gives the protein CASSLDRGLYTDTQYF. V is TRBV2 and J is TRBJ2-3, with 10 positions matching TRBD1. J gave up 3 bases and V 5 bases, and 8 bases lay outside the gene matches. Germline CDR1 SNHLY, CDR2 FYNNEI. The CDR3 loop spans 16 amino acids. Using reference TRBV2 and TRBJ2-3 for the parts outside the CDR3, the full variable domain is EPEVTQTPSHQVTQMGQEVILRCVPISNHLYFYWYRQILGQKVEFLVSFYNNEISEKSEIFDDQFSVERPDGSNFTLKIRSTKLEDSAMYFCASSLDRGLYTDTQYFGPGTRLTVL.

The chain joins TRBV6-5 to TRBJ1-5; D is uncertain. Germline V gives CDR1 MNHEY, CDR2 SVGAGI. Trimming stripped 0 bases from V and 6 bases from J, with 12 bases between. The CDR3 totals 15 residues. DNA for the CDR3: TGTGCCAGCAGTTACTCCCCGCAGGTCGGTCAGCCCCAGCATTTT. Translating it yields CASSYSPQVGQPQHF.

J is TRBJ1-1 and V is TRBV9, with D maybe TRBD1 (5 bases). The ends were cut back, 3 bases at V and 3 bases at J, with 21 bases in the middle. The CDR3 runs 17 residues. Germline V CDR1 and CDR2: SGDLS, YYNGEE. The CDR3 DNA is TGTGCCAGCAGCGAATCTATCCCGGGATCGGGGGACACTGAAGCTTTCTTT. Translation: CASSESIPGSGDTEAFF.

The rearrangement joins TRBV21-1 to TRBJ2-3; the table gives TRBD2 as D, unverified against the DNA. TRBV21-1 is recorded as a pseudogene. The CDR3 is 17 residues long. Here the CDR3 reads CASSRISGLAERYTQYF. The CDR3 DNA is TGTGCCAGCAGCAGGATATCGGGACTAGCGGAGAGGTATACGCAGTATTTT.

The chain uses TRBV11-2 and TRBJ2-1; 11 nucleotides align to TRBD2. The V segment lost 0 bases and the J segment 5 bases; nucleotides outside the gene matches: 12. CDR1 and CDR2 from the germline V gene are SGHAT and FQNNGV. The length of the CDR3 is 19 residues. CDR3 sequence: CASSLDGWLAGGENNEQFF. CDR3 coding DNA: TGTGCCAGCAGCTTAGATGGGTGGCTAGCGGGAGGCGAGAACAATGAGCAGTTCTTC.

This clone was counted a few times. The chain links TRBV29-1 to TRBJ2-3; D not resolved. The CDR3 covers 15 residues. Germline V CDR1 and CDR2: SQVTM, ANQGSEA. Trimming took 0 bases from V and 1 from J, leaving 11 bases between them. The CDR3 nucleotides are TGCAGCGTTGAAGATCCCAGGTTGGGCACAGATACGCAGTATTTT. Its protein product is CSVEDPRLGTDTQYF.

V usage is TRBV6-1 and J usage is TRBJ2-7, with 8 bases that match TRBD2. Trimming took 6 bases from V and 0 from J; bases not matched to a gene: 4. The CDR3 consists of 14 residues. Germline CDR1 MNHNS, CDR2 SASEGT. The CDR3 DNA is TGTGCCAGCAGGCGGGAGGCAAGCTCCTACGAGCAGTACTTC. Protein sequence: CASRREASSYEQYF.

The chain has TRBV9 and TRBJ2-2; 13 bases map to TRBD2. The CDR3 spans 16 residues. V lost 5 bases, J lost 4 bases, and 5 bases stayed unmatched. Per germline, CDR1 SGDLS and CDR2 YYNGEE. The CDR3 reads CASSPGTSGITGELFF. The CDR3 region has the DNA TGTGCCAGCAGTCCTGGGACTAGCGGGATCACCGGGGAGCTGTTTTTT.

This sequence joins TRBV5-1 and TRBJ2-3; TRBD2 might be the D (5 bases). This CDR3 has 15 amino acids. Germline assignment: CDR1 SGHRS and CDR2 YFSETQ. The V gene lost 0 bases and the J gene lost 3 bases, with 11 bases spanning the gap. The CDR3 region is CASSLVGERTDTQYF. As DNA, the CDR3 is TGCGCCAGCAGCTTGGTCGGGGAGCGGACAGATACGCAGTATTTT.

This chain connects TRBV27 to TRBJ2-7; 10 nucleotides agree with TRBD2. The CDR3 totals 17 residues. The V gene end was trimmed by 7 bases and the J gene end by 7 bases; junction bases not matched to a gene: 19. Germline loops: CDR1 MNHEY, CDR2 SMNVEV (reference sequence). The CDR3 sequence: CASKRVGGLAGVGEQYF. DNA for the CDR3: TGTGCCAGCAAAAGAGTGGGGGGCCTAGCGGGAGTGGGGGAGCAGTACTTC.

This rearrangement joins TRBV20-1 to TRBJ1-4, with D perhaps matching TRBD1 (5 bases). Germline assignment: CDR1 DFQATT and CDR2 SNEGSKA (reference sequence). Trimming removed 3 bases at V and 15 bases at J, with 14 bases between. The CDR3 covers 11 residues. This chain's CDR3 is CSASGGEGVFF. CDR3 nucleotide sequence: TGCAGTGCTAGTGGTGGCGAAGGGGTGTTTTTT.

The chain uses TRBV27 and TRBJ2-7, with 7 positions matching TRBD2. Germline lookup yields CDR1 MNHEY and CDR2 SMNVEV (reference sequence). This CDR3 has 14 residues. The J segment lost 6 bases and the V segment lost 8 bases, leaving 13 bases of the junction unmatched. In DNA, the CDR3 is TGTGCCAGCCGTCCTGGACTAGTAGAGAGCGAGCAGTACTTC. Translation gives CASRPGLVESEQYF.

The J gene is TRBJ2-1, the V gene TRBV11-2; 13 bases fit TRBD2. This CDR3 has 13 residues. Germline trimming cut 1 base from V and 16 bases from J; bases unmatched to any gene: 4. CDR1 SGHAT and CDR2 FQNNGV come from the germline V gene. This chain's CDR3 is CASSLGLAGGYFF. The CDR3 nucleotides are TGTGCCAGCAGCTTAGGACTAGCGGGAGGATATTTCTTC.

The CDR3 sequence is CASSFLRGYGYTF. The CDR3 DNA is TGTGCCAGCAGTTTTCTCAGGGGCTATGGCTACACCTTC. The chain links TRBV28 to TRBJ1-2; D is perhaps TRBD1 (6 bases). The CDR3 spans 13 residues. V dropped 3 bases and J dropped 4 bases, with 9 bases sitting between them. Germline values: CDR1 MDHEN, CDR2 SYDVKM.

The gene calls are TRBV5-4 and TRBJ1-2; 11 bases line up with TRBD1. The CDR3 is 15 amino acids. The germline V gene encodes CDR1 SGHNT and CDR2 YYREEE (reference sequence). Trimming removed 0 bases from V and 6 bases from J; junction bases left unmatched: 4. This CDR3 is CASSLGGQGVNGYTF. The CDR3 nucleotides are TGTGCCAGCAGCTTGGGGGGACAGGGGGTCAATGGCTACACCTTC.

The chain is built from TRBV20-1 and TRBJ2-1; D not resolved. Per the germline V gene, CDR1 is DFQATT and CDR2 is SNEGSKA (reference sequence). CDR3 length equals 10 residues. V was cut by 7 bases and J by 6 bases, with 7 bases left in between. The CDR3 DNA sequence: TGCAGTGTCGGAGCCAATGAGCAGTTCTTC. This sequence encodes CSVGANEQFF.

This clone was recorded only once. The chain employs TRBV6-1 and TRBJ2-1; 14 positions match TRBD2. Per the germline V gene, CDR1 is MNHNS and CDR2 is SASEGT. The CDR3 has 14 residues. J lost 9 bases, V lost 8 bases, and 6 bases had no gene match. In nucleotides, the CDR3 is TGTGCCAGCGGGGGACTAGCGGGAGCAGGTGAGCAGTTCTTC. Amino acids: CASGGLAGAGEQFF.

The genes are TRBV2 and TRBJ1-5, with 11 bases that match TRBD1. Germline V gene lookup returns CDR1 SNHLY and CDR2 FYNNEI. CDR3 length: 15 residues. V trimming: 5 bases; J trimming: 4 bases; junction bases outside the gene matches: 4. Here the CDR3 reads CASSKDRGRNQPQHF. The CDR3 nucleotides are TGTGCCAGCAGTAAGGACAGGGGGCGAAATCAGCCCCAGCATTTT.

This chain joins TRBV11-3 and TRBJ2-1; 7 nucleotides agree with TRBD2. The V gene's germline CDR1 is SGHNT and CDR2 YENEEA. With V trimmed by 5 bases and J by 6 bases, 7 bases remained unmatched. The CDR3 totals 14 residues. CDR3 in amino acids: CASSPHRTSNEQFF. The CDR3 region has the DNA TGTGCCAGCAGCCCACATCGGACTAGCAATGAGCAGTTCTTC.

The chain carries TRBV6-6 and TRBJ1-5; D might be TRBD1 (5 bases). Germline CDR1 reads MNHNY; CDR2 reads SVGAGI (reference sequence). This CDR3 spans 16 amino acids. V gave up 4 bases and J gave up 1 base, with 14 bases separating them. The CDR3 DNA is TGTGCCAGCAGTTCCCCGGGACTGCCAAGCAATCAGCCCCAGCATTTT. It codes for CASSSPGLPSNQPQHF.

The CDR3 protein is CASSQDRGFYEQYF. The CDR3 DNA sequence: TGTGCCAGCAGCCAAGACAGGGGGTTCTACGAGCAGTACTTC. J is TRBJ2-7 and V is TRBV4-2; 7 nucleotides match TRBD1. From germline, CDR1 is LGHNA and CDR2 YNFKEQ. V trimming: 0 bases; J trimming: 3 bases; junction bases outside the gene matches: 2. The CDR3 spans 14 residues.

The rearrangement links TRBV9 to TRBJ1-2; the D gene is possibly TRBD1 (6 bases). Trimming stripped 1 base from V and 10 bases from J, with 11 bases between. Germline V CDR1 and CDR2: SGDLS, YYNGEE. The CDR3 consists of 12 residues. The CDR3 loop is CASSVLQGSYTF. The CDR3 nucleotides read TGTGCCAGCAGCGTACTACAGGGCTCCTACACCTTC.